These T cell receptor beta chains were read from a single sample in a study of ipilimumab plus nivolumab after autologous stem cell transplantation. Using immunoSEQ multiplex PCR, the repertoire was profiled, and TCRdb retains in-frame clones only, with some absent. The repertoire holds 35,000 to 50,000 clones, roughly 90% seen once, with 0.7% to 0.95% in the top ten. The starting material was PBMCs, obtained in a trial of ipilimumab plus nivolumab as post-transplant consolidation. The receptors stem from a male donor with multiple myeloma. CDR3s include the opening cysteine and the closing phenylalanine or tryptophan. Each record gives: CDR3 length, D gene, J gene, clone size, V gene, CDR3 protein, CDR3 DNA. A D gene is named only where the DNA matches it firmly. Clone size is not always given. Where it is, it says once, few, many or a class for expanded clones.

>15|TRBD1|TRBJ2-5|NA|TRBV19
CASSIMAGGQETQYF
TGTGCCAGTAGTATCATGGCAGGGGGTCAAGAGACCCAGTACTTC
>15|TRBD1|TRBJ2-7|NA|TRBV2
CASSDITGANYEQYF
TGTGCCAGCAGTGATATTACAGGGGCCAACTACGAGCAGTACTTC
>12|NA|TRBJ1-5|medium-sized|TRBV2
CASSEGRGPQHF
TGTGCCAGCAGTGAAGGGCGCGGGCCCCAGCATTTT
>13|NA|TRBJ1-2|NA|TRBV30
CAWNKGVGDGYTF
TGTGCCTGGAACAAGGGGGTAGGCGATGGCTACACCTTC
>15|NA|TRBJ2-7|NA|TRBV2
CASSDSTGSSYEQYF
TGTGCCAGCAGTGATTCGACAGGTAGCTCCTACGAGCAGTACTTC
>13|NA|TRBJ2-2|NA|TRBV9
CASSVVGAGELFF
TGTGCCAGCAGCGTAGTTGGCGCCGGGGAGCTGTTTTTT
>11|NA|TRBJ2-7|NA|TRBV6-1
CASSTGREQYF
TGTGCCAGCAGTACAGGGCGGGAGCAGTACTTC
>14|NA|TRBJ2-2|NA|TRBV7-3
CASSSRTGSGELFF
TGTGCCAGCAGCTCTCGGACGGGTAGCGGGGAGCTGTTTTTT
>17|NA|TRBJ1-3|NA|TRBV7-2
CASSLAATEASGNTIYF
TGTGCCAGCAGCTTAGCTGCGACAGAGGCCTCTGGAAACACCATATATTTT
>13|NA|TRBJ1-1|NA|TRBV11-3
CASSFSGNTEAFF
TGTGCCAGCAGCTTCTCCGGGAACACTGAAGCTTTCTTT
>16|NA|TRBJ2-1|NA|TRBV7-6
CASSLGRAETGNEQFF
TGTGCCAGCAGCTTAGGTCGCGCCGAAACAGGCAATGAGCAGTTCTTC
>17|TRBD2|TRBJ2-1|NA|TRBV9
CASSVGASGGSYNEQFF
TGTGCCAGCAGCGTAGGTGCTAGCGGGGGGTCCTACAATGAGCAGTTCTTC
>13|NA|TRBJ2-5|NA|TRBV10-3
CAISVNGEETQYF
TGTGCCATCAGTGTCAACGGTGAAGAGACCCAGTACTTC
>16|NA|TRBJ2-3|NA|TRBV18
CASSSYRGVNTDTQYF
TGTGCCAGCTCCTCGTACCGCGGGGTGAACACAGATACGCAGTATTTT
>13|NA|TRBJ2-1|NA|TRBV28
CASSSVPYNEQFF
TGTGCCAGCAGTTCAGTGCCCTACAATGAGCAGTTCTTC
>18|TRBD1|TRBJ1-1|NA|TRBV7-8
CASSLVPRTGLSNTEAFF
TGTGCCAGCAGCTTAGTTCCCCGGACAGGCCTCTCGAACACTGAAGCTTTCTTT
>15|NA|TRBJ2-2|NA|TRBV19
CASSTGPTYTGELFF
TGTGCCAGTAGTACGGGACCGACATACACCGGGGAGCTGTTTTTT
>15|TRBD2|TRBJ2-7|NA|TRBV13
CASSLRLAGLDEQYF
TGTGCCAGCAGCCTGCGACTAGCGGGTTTGGACGAGCAGTACTTC
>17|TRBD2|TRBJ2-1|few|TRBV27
CASSTPLAGGSYNEQFF
TGTGCCAGCAGTACCCCCCTAGCGGGAGGTTCCTACAATGAGCAGTTCTTC
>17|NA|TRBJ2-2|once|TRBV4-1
CASSQDLRGTNTGELFF
TGCGCCAGCAGCCAAGATCTAAGGGGTACGAACACCGGGGAGCTGTTTTTT
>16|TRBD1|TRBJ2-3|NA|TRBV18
CASSPGTGFLTDTQYF
TGTGCCAGCTCACCCGGGACAGGCTTCCTCACAGATACGCAGTATTTT
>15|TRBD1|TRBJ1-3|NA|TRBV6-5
CASSYSGRGGNTIYF
TGTGCCAGCAGTTACTCGGGCAGGGGGGGAAACACCATATATTTT
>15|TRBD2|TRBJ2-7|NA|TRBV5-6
CASSLVASGNHEQYF
TGTGCCAGCAGCTTGGTGGCTAGCGGGAACCACGAGCAGTACTTC
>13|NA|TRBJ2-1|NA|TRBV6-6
CASSRDLYNEQFF
TGTGCCAGCAGCCGCGACTTGTACAATGAGCAGTTCTTC
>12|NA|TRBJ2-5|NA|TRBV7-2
CASSPNRETQYF
TGTGCCAGCAGCCCCAACCGGGAGACCCAGTACTTC
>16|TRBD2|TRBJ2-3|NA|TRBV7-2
CASSFGTSGGTDTQYF
TGTGCCAGCAGCTTCGGGACTAGCGGTGGCACAGATACGCAGTATTTT